This entry lists 2 T cell receptor beta chains sequenced from one sample in a study of early T cells in non-severe SARS-CoV-2 infection. Each CDR3 protein is one row after TCRdb ran MiXCR on the 5' RACE reads. Among 56,000 or so distinct CDR3 sequences listed, less than 9.5% were seen once. Material for sequencing was whole blood. These receptors came from an adult who was a healthcare worker with PCR-confirmed SARS-CoV-2 infection or an uninfected control (not recorded which).

The chain employs TRBV6-5 and TRBJ2-7; unclear D gene. With 4 bases removed from V and 7 bases from J, the gap between germline ends came to 17 bases. The CDR3 length is 14 residues. Germline CDR1 is MNHEY and CDR2 is SVGAGI. The CDR3 loop is CASSSHQASREQYF. CDR3 DNA sequence: TGTGCCAGCAGTTCACACCAAGCTTCTCGGGAGCAGTACTTC.

V and J are TRBV29-1 and TRBJ1-3, with 9 positions matching TRBD1. Germline V gene lookup returns CDR1 SQVTM and CDR2 ANQGSEA. With 5 bases clipped from V and 3 bases from J, the junction kept 2 bases outside the gene matches. The CDR3 is 13 residues long. The CDR3 DNA reads as TGCAGCGTTCGGACAGGGGTTGGAAACACCATATATTTT. Translating it yields CSVRTGVGNTIYF.